This T cell receptor beta chain was identified in a study of T cell responses to AZD1222 COVID-19 vaccine. Assay: immunoSEQ multiplex PCR; the TCRdb copy retains only in-frame clones and omits some. The repertoire includes hundreds of thousands of clones, approximately 94% of them detected once, and around 1% sits in the top ten. This CDR3 comprises 14 residues. Trimming took 0 bases from V and 6 from J, leaving 12 bases between them. Germline loops: CDR1 SGHTS, CDR2 YDEGEE. This receptor was obtained from an adult in good health. The V and J genes are TRBV5-8 and TRBJ1-1; D ambiguous. Here the sequenced sample was peripheral blood, taken on day 0 of MenACWY control vaccination. The CDR3 DNA reads TGTGCCAGCAGCTTGGGTGGGCGATACGCTGAAGCTTTCTTT. Translation gives CASSLGGRYAEAFF.